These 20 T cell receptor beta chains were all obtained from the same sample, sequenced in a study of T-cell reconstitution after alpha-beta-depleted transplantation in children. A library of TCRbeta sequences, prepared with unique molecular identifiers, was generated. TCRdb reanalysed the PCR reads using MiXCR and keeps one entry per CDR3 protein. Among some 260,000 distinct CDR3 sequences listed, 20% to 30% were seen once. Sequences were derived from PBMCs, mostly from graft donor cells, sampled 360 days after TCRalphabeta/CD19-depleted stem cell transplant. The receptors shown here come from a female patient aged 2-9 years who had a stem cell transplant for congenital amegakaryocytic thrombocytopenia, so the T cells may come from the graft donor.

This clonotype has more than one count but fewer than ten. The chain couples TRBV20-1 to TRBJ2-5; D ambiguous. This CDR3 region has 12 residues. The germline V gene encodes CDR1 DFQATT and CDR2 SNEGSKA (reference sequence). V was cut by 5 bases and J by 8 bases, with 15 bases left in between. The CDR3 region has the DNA TGCAGTGCTCGCAAGCTGGAACTAACCCAGTACTTC. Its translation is CSARKLELTQYF.

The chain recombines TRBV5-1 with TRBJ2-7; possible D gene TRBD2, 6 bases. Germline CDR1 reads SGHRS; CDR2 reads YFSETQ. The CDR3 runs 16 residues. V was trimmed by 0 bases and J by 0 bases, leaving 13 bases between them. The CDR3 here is CASSLGDAGRSYEQYF. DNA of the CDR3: TGCGCCAGCAGCTTGGGAGACGCGGGGCGCTCCTACGAGCAGTACTTC. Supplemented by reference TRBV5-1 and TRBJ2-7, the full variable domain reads KAGVTQTPRYLIKTRGQQVTLSCSPISGHRSVSWYQQTPGQGLQFLFEYFSETQRNKGNFPGRFSGRQFSNSRSEMNVSTLELGDSALYLCASSLGDAGRSYEQYFGPGTRLTVT.

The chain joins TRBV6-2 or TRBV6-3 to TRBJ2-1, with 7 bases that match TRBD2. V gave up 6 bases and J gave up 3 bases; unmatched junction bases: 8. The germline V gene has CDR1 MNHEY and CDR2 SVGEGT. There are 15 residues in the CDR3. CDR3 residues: CASSTLAAYYNEQFF. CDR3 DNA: TGTGCCAGCAGCACCCTAGCGGCCTACTACAATGAGCAGTTCTTC.

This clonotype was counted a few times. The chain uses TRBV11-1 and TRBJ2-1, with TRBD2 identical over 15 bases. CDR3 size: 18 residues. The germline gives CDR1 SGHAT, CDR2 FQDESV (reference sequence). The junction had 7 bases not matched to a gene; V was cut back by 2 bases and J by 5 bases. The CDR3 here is CASSLPWTSGGAHNEQFF. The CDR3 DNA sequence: TGTGCCAGCAGCTTACCCTGGACTAGCGGGGGGGCTCACAATGAGCAGTTCTTC. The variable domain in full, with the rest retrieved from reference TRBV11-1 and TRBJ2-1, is EAEVAQSPRYKITEKSQAVAFWCDPISGHATLYWYRQILGQGPELLVQFQDESVVDDSQLPKDRFSAERLKGVDSTLKIQPAELGDSAMYLCASSLPWTSGGAHNEQFFGPGTRLTVL.

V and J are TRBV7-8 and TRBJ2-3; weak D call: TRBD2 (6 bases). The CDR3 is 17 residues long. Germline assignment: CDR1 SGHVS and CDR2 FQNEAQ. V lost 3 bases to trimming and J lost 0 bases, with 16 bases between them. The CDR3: CASSFPSRGVSTDTQYF. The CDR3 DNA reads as TGTGCCAGCAGCTTTCCCTCTCGCGGGGTTAGCACAGATACGCAGTATTTT.

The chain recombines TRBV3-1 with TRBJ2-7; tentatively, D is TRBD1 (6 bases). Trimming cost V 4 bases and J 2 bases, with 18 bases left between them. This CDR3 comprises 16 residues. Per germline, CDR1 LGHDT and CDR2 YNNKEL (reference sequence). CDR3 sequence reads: CASSPMVGGETYEQYF. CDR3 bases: TGTGCCAGCAGCCCGATGGTAGGGGGAGAAACCTACGAGCAGTACTTC.

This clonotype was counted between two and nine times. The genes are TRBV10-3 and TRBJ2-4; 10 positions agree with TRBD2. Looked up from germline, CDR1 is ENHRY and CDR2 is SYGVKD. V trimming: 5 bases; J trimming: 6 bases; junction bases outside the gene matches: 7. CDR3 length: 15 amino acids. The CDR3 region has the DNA TGTGCCATCAGTTTCCTAGCGGGAGATCTAAACATTCAGTACTTC. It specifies CAISFLAGDLNIQYF.

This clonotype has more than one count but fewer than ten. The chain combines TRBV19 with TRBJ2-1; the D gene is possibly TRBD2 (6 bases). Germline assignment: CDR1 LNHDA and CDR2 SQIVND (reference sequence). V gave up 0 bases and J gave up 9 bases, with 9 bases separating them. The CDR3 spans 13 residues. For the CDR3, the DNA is TGTGCCAGTAGTATAGAGGGAGGAGGTGAGCAGTTCTTC. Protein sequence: CASSIEGGGEQFF.

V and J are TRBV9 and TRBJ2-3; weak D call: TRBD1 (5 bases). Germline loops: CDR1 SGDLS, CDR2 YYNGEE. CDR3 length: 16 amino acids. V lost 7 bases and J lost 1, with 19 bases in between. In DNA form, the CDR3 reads TGTGCCAGCGGCCTAGGGTGTGCAGGGCGCACAGATACGCAGTATTTT. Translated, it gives CASGLGCAGRTDTQYF.

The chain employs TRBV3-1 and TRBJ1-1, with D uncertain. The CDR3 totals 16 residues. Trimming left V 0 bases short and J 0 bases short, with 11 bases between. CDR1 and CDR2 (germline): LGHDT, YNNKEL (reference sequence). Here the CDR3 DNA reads TGTGCCAGCAGCCAAGATCGGGGAACTCTGAACACTGAAGCTTTCTTT. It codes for CASSQDRGTLNTEAFF.

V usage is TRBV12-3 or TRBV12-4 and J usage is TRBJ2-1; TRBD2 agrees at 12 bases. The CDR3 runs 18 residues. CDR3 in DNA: TGTACCCGCAGTTTGTCTCTAGCGGGAGGGCGACAATACAATGAGCAGTTCTTC. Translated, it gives CTRSLSLAGGRQYNEQFF.

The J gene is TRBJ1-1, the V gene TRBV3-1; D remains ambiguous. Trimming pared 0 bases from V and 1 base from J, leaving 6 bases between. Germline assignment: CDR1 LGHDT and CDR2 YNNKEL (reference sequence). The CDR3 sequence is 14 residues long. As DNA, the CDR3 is TGTGCCAGCAGCCAAGATCGCTGGAACACTGAAGCTTTCTTT. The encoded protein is CASSQDRWNTEAFF. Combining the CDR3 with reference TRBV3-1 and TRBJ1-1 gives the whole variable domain DTAVSQTPKYLVTQMGNDKSIKCEQNLGHDTMYWYKQDSKKFLKIMFSYNNKELIINETVPNRFSPKSPDKAHLNLHINSLELGDSAVYFCASSQDRWNTEAFFGQGTRLTVV.

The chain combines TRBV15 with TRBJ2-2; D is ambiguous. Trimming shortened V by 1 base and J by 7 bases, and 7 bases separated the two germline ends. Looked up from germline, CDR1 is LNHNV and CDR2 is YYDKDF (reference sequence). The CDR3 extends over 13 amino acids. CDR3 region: CATSRVLSGELFF. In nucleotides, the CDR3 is TGTGCCACCAGCAGAGTATTGAGCGGGGAGCTGTTTTTT.

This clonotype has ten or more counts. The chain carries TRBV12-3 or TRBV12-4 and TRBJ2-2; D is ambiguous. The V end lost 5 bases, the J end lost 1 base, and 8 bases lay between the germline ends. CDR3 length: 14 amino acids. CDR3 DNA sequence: TGTGCCAGCAGTCCGACACTGAACACCGGGGAGCTGTTTTTT. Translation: CASSPTLNTGELFF.

CDR3 residues: CSARDPTGAGYTF. CDR3 nucleotides: TGCAGTGCTAGAGACCCGACAGGGGCCGGCTACACCTTC. This rearrangement joins TRBV20-1 to TRBJ1-2, with TRBD1 matching 8 bases. Losses at the gene ends were 0 bases for V and 8 bases for J; bases not matched to a gene: 5. Germline lookup yields CDR1 DFQATT and CDR2 SNEGSKA (reference sequence). The CDR3 loop spans 13 amino acids.

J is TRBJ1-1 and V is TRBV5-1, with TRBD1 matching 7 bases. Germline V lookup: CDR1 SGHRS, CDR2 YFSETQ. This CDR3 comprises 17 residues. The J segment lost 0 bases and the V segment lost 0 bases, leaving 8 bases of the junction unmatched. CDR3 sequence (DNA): TGCGCCAGCAGCTTGGTAGCAGGGGGTGGGATGAACACTGAAGCTTTCTTT. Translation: CASSLVAGGGMNTEAFF.

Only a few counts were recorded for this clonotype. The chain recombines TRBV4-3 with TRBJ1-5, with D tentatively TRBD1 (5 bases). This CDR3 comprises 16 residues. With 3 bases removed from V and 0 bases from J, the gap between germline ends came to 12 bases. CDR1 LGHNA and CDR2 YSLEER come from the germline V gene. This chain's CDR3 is CASSQVVGDSNQPQHF. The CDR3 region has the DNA TGCGCCAGCAGCCAGGTGGTAGGGGATAGCAATCAGCCCCAGCATTTT.

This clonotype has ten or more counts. CDR3 amino acids: CASSLVLAGVDEQFF. CDR3 nucleotide sequence: TGCGCCAGCAGCTTGGTTCTAGCGGGAGTTGATGAGCAGTTCTTC. The chain recombines TRBV5-1 with TRBJ2-1; 10 bases fit TRBD2. Trimming took 0 bases from V and 8 from J; bases not matched to a gene: 5. CDR3 length: 15 amino acids. Germline assignment: CDR1 SGHRS and CDR2 YFSETQ.

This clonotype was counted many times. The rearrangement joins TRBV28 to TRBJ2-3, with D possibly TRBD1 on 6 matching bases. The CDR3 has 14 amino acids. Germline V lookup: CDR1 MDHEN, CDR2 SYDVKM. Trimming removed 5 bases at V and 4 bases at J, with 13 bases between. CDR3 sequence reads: CASSHEQGPDTQYF. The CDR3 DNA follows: TGTGCCAGCAGTCATGAACAGGGCCCAGATACGCAGTATTTT.

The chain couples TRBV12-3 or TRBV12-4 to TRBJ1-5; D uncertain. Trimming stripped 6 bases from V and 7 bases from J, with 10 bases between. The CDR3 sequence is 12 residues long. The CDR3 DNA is TGTGCCAGCAGCCGACAAAACCAGCCCCAGCATTTT. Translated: CASSRQNQPQHF.